This T cell receptor beta chain emerged from a study of T cell changes during pregnancy in multiple sclerosis. There are 17 residues in the CDR3. V lost 4 bases and J 1 base, leaving 20 bases between the germline ends. In germline, CDR1 is SGHKS, CDR2 YYEKEE (reference sequence). Generated by immunoSEQ multiplex PCR, the TCRdb table keeps only in-frame clones and is missing some. Of about 93,000 clones in the sample, around 93% were seen once. This receptor was identified in a female donor with multiple sclerosis, enrolled in a pregnancy study. V and J are TRBV5-5 and TRBJ2-5; perhaps TRBD2 as D (6 bases). Here the sequenced sample was peripheral blood, taken before pregnancy. CDR3 sequence reads: CASSHWWPLGGQETQYF. For the CDR3, the DNA is TGTGCCAGCAGCCATTGGTGGCCTTTGGGGGGCCAAGAGACCCAGTACTTC.